The entry below describes one T cell receptor (beta chain). This record belongs to a study of OX40 agonist ivuxolimab in advanced cancers. Study context: Each patient was given ivuxolimab into a vein every 2 weeks, at 0.01 to 10 mg/kg. From about 23 to 85 years was the age range, with a mean of roughly 64 years, and about 83% were male. Dose-escalation patients were diagnosed with hepatocellular carcinoma, melanoma, renal cell cancer or head and neck cancer.

This table comes from immunoSEQ multiplex PCR, and its TCRdb copy is limited to in-frame clones, with some not included. This table has 90,000 to 120,000 clones, about 91% appearing once. Patients with autoimmune history or systemic immunosuppression were excluded. Losses at the gene ends were 7 bases for V and 4 bases for J; bases not matched to a gene: 4. CDR1 and CDR2 (germline): MNHEY, SVGAGI. This CDR3 contains 14 residues. The specimen comprised CD4+ or CD8+ T cells sorted from blood, sampled in a trial of the OX40 agonist ivuxolimab. The gene calls are TRBV6-5 and TRBJ2-1, with 10 bases matching TRBD2. The origin of this receptor is an adult with an advanced solid tumor such as melanoma, head and neck, liver or kidney cancer. The CDR3 DNA follows: TGTGCCAGCATCAAGCGGGAGGGTTACAATGAGCAGTTCTTC. Translation: CASIKREGYNEQFF.